This T cell receptor (beta chain) was identified during a study of blood T cell repertoires in COVID-19. The V gene end was trimmed by 4 bases and the J gene end by 4 bases; junction bases not matched to a gene: 10. CDR1 is SGHVS and CDR2 is FQNEAQ in the germline V gene. CDR3 length equals 16 residues. Only in-frame clones appear in the TCRdb table, and some are missing; sequencing was by immunoSEQ multiplex PCR. The data contain 200,000 or so clones, about 87% of them singletons. This TCR was sampled from a man in his 70s with acute or convalescent COVID-19. Input material: peripheral blood. The chain couples TRBV7-8 to TRBJ2-5; 9 bases are shared with TRBD2. The CDR3 sequence is CASSSPWREGGETQYF. The CDR3 DNA follows: TGTGCCAGCAGCTCCCCCTGGCGGGAGGGTGGAGAGACCCAGTACTTC. The complete variable domain, with remaining parts taken from reference TRBV7-8 and TRBJ2-5, reads GAGVSQSPRYKVAKRGQDVALRCDPISGHVSLFWYQQALGQGPEFLTYFQNEAQLDKSGLPSDRFFAERPEGSVSTLKIQRTQQEDSAVYLCASSSPWREGGETQYFGPGTRLLVL.